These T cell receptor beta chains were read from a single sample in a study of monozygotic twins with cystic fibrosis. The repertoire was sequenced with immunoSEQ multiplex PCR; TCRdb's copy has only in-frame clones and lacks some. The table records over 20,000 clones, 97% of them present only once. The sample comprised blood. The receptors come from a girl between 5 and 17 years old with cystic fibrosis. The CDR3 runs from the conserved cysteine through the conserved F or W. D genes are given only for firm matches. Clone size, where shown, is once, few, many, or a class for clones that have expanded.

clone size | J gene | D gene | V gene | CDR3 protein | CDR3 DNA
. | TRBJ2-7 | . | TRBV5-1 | CASSSHGVLYEQYF | TGCGCCAGCAGCTCCCATGGGGTACTGTACGAGCAGTACTTC
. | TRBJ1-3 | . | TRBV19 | CASSSGTTGNTIYF | TGTGCCAGTAGTTCCGGGACAACTGGAAACACCATATATTTT
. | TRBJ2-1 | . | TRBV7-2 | CASSLGTVNEQFF | TGTGCCAGCAGCTTGGGGACTGTCAATGAGCAGTTCTTC
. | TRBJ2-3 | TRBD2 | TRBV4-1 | CASSLPRGASGNTDTQYF | TGCGCCAGCAGCCTCCCACGGGGGGCTAGCGGGAACACAGATACGCAGTATTTT
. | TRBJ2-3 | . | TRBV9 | CASSVTHVGTQYF | TGTGCCAGCAGCGTTACCCACGTCGGTACGCAGTATTTT
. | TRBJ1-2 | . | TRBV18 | CASSPLPRGDGYTF | TGTGCCAGCTCACCACTCCCCCGAGGGGATGGCTACACCTTC
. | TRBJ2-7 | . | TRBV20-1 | CSTVVGDEQYF | TGCAGTACCGTGGTGGGGGACGAGCAGTACTTC
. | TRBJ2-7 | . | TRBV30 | CAWSGMGLLLHEQYF | TGTGCCTGGAGTGGGATGGGACTCCTACTCCACGAGCAGTACTTC
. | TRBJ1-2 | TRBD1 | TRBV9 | CASSVGQGQYGYGYTF | TGTGCCAGCAGCGTCGGACAGGGGCAGTATGGCTATGGCTACACCTTC
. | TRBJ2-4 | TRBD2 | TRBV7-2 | CASSPTSGGAKNIQYF | TGTGCCAGCAGCCCTACCTCGGGGGGAGCCAAAAACATTCAGTACTTC
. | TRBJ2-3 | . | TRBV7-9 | CASAHSDTQYF | TGTGCCAGCGCCCATTCAGATACGCAGTATTTT
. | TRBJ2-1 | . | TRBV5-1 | CASSLIDGYNEQFF | TGCGCCAGCAGCTTGATCGACGGATACAATGAGCAGTTCTTC
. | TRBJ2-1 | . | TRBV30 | CAWSLSHNEQFF | TGTGCCTGGAGTCTAAGCCACAATGAGCAGTTCTTC
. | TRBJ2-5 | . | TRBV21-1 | CASSKLGAGTSGRETQYF | TGTGCCAGCAGCAAACTGGGGGCGGGGACTAGCGGGAGAGAGACCCAGTACTTC
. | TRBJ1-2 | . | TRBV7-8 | CASSLGRTRVFGYTF | TGTGCCAGCAGCTTGGGAAGGACTCGGGTATTTGGCTACACCTTC
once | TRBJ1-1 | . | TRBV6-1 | CASRLTENTEAFF | TGTGCCAGCAGGCTGACAGAGAACACTGAAGCTTTCTTT
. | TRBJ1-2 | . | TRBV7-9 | CASSLNGYGYTF | TGTGCCAGCAGCTTAAATGGGTATGGCTACACCTTC
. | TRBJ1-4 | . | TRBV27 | CASSSTPPQTEKLFF | TGTGCCAGCAGTTCCACCCCCCCGCAGACTGAAAAACTGTTTTTT
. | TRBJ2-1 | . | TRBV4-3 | CASSQEESEGREQFF | TGCGCCAGCAGCCAAGAAGAAAGCGAAGGGCGTGAGCAGTTCTTC
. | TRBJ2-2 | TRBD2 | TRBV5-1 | CASSLGLAGGNTGELFF | TGCGCCAGCAGCTTGGGACTAGCGGGAGGAAACACCGGGGAGCTGTTTTTT
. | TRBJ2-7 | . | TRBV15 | CATSRALIEDEQYF | TGTGCCACCAGCAGAGCCTTGATCGAGGACGAGCAGTACTTC
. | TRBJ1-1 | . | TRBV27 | CASSLIRNTEAFF | TGTGCCAGCAGTTTGATAAGGAACACTGAAGCTTTCTTT
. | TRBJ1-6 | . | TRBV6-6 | CAGSGDYESPLHF | TGTGCCGGATCAGGGGATTATGAGTCACCCCTCCACTTT
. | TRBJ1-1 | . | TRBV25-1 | CASRQQGYTEAFF | TGTGCCAGCAGGCAACAGGGTTACACTGAAGCTTTCTTT
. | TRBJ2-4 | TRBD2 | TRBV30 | CAWSIPGLAGARDIQYF | TGTGCCTGGAGCATTCCGGGACTAGCGGGAGCAAGGGACATTCAGTACTTC
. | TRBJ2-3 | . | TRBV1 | CTSSQLAGGLFLTDTQYF | TGCACCAGCAGTCAACTAGCGGGAGGCCTCTTCTTGACAGATACGCAGTATTTT
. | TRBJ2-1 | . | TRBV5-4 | CASSPGHEQFF | TGTGCCAGCAGCCCGGGGCATGAGCAGTTCTTC
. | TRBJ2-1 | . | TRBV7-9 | CASSSLQRYSYNEQFF | TGTGCCAGCAGCTCCCTTCAGAGGTACTCCTACAATGAGCAGTTCTTC
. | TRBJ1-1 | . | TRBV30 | CAWSVERNTEAFF | TGTGCCTGGAGTGTTGAGAGGAACACTGAAGCTTTCTTT
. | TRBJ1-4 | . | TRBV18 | CASSPGQTNEKLFF | TGTGCCAGCTCACCTGGTCAAACTAATGAAAAACTGTTTTTT
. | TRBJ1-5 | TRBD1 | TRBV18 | CASSPGTGGNQPQHF | TGTGCCAGCTCACCGGGGACAGGGGGCAATCAGCCCCAGCATTTT
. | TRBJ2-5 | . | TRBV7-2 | CASSFGGETQYF | TGTGCCAGCAGCTTCGGCGGAGAGACCCAGTACTTC
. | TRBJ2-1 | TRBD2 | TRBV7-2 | CASRLIAGGPGEQFF | TGTGCCAGCAGATTAATAGCGGGAGGGCCCGGTGAGCAGTTCTTC
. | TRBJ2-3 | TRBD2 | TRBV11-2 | CASSLAGGSTDTQYF | TGTGCCAGCAGCCTGGCGGGAGGTAGCACAGATACGCAGTATTTT
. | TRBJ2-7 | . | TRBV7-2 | CASSGKRRDSYEQYF | TGTGCCAGCAGCGGAAAGCGGAGGGACTCTTACGAGCAGTACTTC
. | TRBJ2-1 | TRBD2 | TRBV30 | CAWSVIRTSGRARNEQFF | TGTGCCTGGAGTGTGATCCGGACTAGCGGGAGGGCAAGGAATGAGCAGTTCTTC
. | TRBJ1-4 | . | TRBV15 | CATSRDPNRLEKLFF | TGTGCCACCAGCAGAGATCCCAACAGGTTGGAAAAACTGTTTTTT
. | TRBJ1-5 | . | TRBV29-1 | CSVGLSGDSNQPQHF | TGCAGCGTTGGCCTATCAGGGGATAGCAATCAGCCCCAGCATTTT
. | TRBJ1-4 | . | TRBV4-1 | CASSQEGHLPEKLFF | TGCGCCAGCAGCCAAGAGGGACATTTACCTGAAAAACTGTTTTTT
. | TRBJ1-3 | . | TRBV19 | CASSPGSLGNTIYF | TGTGCCAGTAGTCCGGGGTCCCTTGGAAACACCATATATTTT
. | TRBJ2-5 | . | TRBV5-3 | CARSLQGTQYF | TGTGCCAGAAGCTTACAGGGGACCCAGTACTTC
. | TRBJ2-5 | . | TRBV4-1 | CASSQKGGGGGETQYF | TGCGCCAGCAGCCAAAAGGGGGGAGGGGGAGGAGAGACCCAGTACTTC
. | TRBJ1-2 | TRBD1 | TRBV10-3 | CAISDSGQVLIYGYTF | TGTGCCATCAGTGATTCGGGACAGGTTCTTATCTATGGCTACACCTTC
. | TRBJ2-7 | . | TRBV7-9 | CASSLNLGQYF | TGTGCCAGCAGCTTGAATTTGGGGCAGTACTTC
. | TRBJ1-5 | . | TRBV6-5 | CASSYSARDQPQHF | TGTGCCAGCAGTTACTCGGCGAGGGATCAGCCCCAGCATTTT
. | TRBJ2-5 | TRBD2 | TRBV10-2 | CASSGTSGKETQYF | TGCGCCAGCTCCGGGACTAGCGGAAAAGAGACCCAGTACTTC
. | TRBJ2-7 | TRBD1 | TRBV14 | CASSLLGGGSEQYF | TGTGCCAGCAGCTTGTTAGGGGGCGGGTCCGAGCAGTACTTC
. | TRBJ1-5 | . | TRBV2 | CASSEAGGGNQPQHF | TGTGCCAGCAGTGAGGCCGGGGGTGGCAATCAGCCCCAGCATTTT